This TCR beta chain was sequenced in a study of identical twins. The CDR3 sequence is 14 residues long. The V segment lost 0 bases and the J segment 10 bases; nucleotides outside the gene matches: 6. The germline gives CDR1 SGHRS, CDR2 YFSETQ. One entry per CDR3 protein, called by TCRdb with MiXCR from the 5' RACE reads. The data show some 500,000 distinct CDR3 sequences, with 9.6% seen just once and under 3.5% held by the top ten. The sample also formed part of further work on yellow fever vaccine responses in identical twins.

The rearrangement links TRBV5-1 to TRBJ2-3; 9 positions match TRBD2. Sequenced: PBMCs. This sequence originates from a woman aged 18-29 years in good health. The CDR3: CASSLEREADPQYF. The CDR3 DNA follows: TGCGCCAGCAGCTTGGAGCGGGAGGCGGATCCGCAGTATTTT.